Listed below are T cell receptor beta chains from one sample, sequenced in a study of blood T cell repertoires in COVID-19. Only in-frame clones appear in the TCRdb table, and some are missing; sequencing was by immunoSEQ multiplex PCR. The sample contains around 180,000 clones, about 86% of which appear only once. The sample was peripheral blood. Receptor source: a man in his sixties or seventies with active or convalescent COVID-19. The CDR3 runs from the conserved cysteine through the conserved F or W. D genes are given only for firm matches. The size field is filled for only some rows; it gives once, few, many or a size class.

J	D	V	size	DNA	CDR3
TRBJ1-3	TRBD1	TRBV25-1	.	TGTGCCAGCAGCCCCACGTGGGACAGTGGAAACACCATATATTTT	CASSPTWDSGNTIYF
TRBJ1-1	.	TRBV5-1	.	TGCGCCAGCAGCCAATGGGCCACCCCTTACGGGAACACTGAAGCTTTCTTT	CASSQWATPYGNTEAFF
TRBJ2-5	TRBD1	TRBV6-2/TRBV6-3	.	TGTGCCAGCAGTTACGCTGACAGGGTCGGCGAGACCCAGTACTTC	CASSYADRVGETQYF
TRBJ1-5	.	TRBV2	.	TGTGCCAGCAGTGCTACAGGGTATAGCAATCAGCCCCAGCATTTT	CASSATGYSNQPQHF
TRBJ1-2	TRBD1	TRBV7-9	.	TGTGCCAGCAGGCCAGGGGGTCCCCAATCGGTTGCTAACTATGGCTACACCTTC	CASRPGGPQSVANYGYTF
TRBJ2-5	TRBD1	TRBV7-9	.	TGTGCCAGCAGCTCGACCCCACAGGGGAAAGAGACCCAGTACTTC	CASSSTPQGKETQYF
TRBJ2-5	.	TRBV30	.	TGTGCCTGGAGCGGAATTGGGGGGCAAGAGACCCAGTACTTC	CAWSGIGGQETQYF
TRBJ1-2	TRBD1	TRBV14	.	TGTGCCAGCAGCCAAGAGCCCGGACAGGGAAGGAGGGGCTACACCTTC	CASSQEPGQGRRGYTF
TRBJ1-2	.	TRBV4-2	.	TGTGCCAGCAGCCAAGATTATGAACTCTATGGCTACACCTTC	CASSQDYELYGYTF
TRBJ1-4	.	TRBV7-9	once	TGTGCCAGCAGCCTACCCAGGGCAACTAATGAAAAACTGTTTTTT	CASSLPRATNEKLFF
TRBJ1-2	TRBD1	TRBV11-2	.	TGTGCCAGCAGCTTAGGCCCTCCGGGACAGGGGGGCTATGGCTACACCTTC	CASSLGPPGQGGYGYTF
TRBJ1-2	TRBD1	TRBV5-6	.	TGTGCCAGCAGCCAATTAGACAGGGAGAGGGCTAGCGGCTACACCTTC	CASSQLDRERASGYTF
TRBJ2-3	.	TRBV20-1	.	TGCAGTGCTAGTGCGGGGCTATTAGGACAGACAGATACGCAGTATTTT	CSASAGLLGQTDTQYF
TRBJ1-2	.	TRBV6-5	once	TGTGCCAGCAGTCGGGAGCCTTACTCTAACTATGGCTACACCTTC	CASSREPYSNYGYTF
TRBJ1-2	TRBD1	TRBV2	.	TGTGCCAGCAGTGAAGCCGGGACAGGGCGTAACTATGGCTACACCTTC	CASSEAGTGRNYGYTF
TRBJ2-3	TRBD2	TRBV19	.	TGTGCCAGTAGTATCCGGCTAGCGGCAGATACGCAGTATTTT	CASSIRLAADTQYF
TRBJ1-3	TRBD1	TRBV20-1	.	TGCAGTGCTAGTAAGGGGGCTGGAGAAAACACCATATATTTT	CSASKGAGENTIYF
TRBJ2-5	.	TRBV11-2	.	TGTGCCAGCAGCGGCGGGATCCAAGAGACCCAGTACTTC	CASSGGIQETQYF
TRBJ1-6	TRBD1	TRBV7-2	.	TGTGCCAGCAGCGAGACAGGGGGCTGGTTTAGATATAATTCACCCCTCCACTTT	CASSETGGWFRYNSPLHF
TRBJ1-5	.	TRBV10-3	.	TGTGCCATCAGTGAGTCGAAAGGGAGTAGCAACCTCGGTCAGCCCCAGCATTTT	CAISESKGSSNLGQPQHF
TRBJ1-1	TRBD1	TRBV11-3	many	TGTGCCAGCAGCGGCGGGACAGCTGAAGCTTTCTTT	CASSGGTAEAFF
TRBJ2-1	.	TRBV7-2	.	TGTGCCAGCAGCTTACGCGTGTTTCCATCCAATGAGCAGTTCTTC	CASSLRVFPSNEQFF
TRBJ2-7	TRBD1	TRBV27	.	TGTGCCAGCAGTCCGGACAGGGGCTACGAGCAGTACTTC	CASSPDRGYEQYF
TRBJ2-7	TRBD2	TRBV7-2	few	TGTGCCAGCAGCCTGGGACTAGCGGGAGGGGGCTTCGAGCAGTACTTC	CASSLGLAGGGFEQYF
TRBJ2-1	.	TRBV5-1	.	TGCGCCAGCAGCTTGTGGGGGACTCCAGGAAATGAGCAGTTCTTC	CASSLWGTPGNEQFF
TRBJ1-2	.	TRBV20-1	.	TGCAGTGCTAGTTACAGGCGAGTTTATGGCTACACCTTC	CSASYRRVYGYTF
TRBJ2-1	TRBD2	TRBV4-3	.	TGCGCCAGCAGCCAGAGTAGCGGGAGCAGGGGTGAGCAGTTCTTC	CASSQSSGSRGEQFF
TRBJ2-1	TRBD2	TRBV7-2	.	TGTGCCAGCAGCCCCCTTCCCGGGACTAGGAGGAATGAGCAGTTCTTC	CASSPLPGTRRNEQFF
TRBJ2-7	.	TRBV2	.	TGTGCCTCGAGTCGGGAGAGCTCCTACGAGCAGTACTTC	CASSRESSYEQYF
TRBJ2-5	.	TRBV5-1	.	TGCGCCAGCAGCTTCCTCCAAGAGACCCAGTACTTC	CASSFLQETQYF
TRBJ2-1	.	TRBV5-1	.	TGCGCCAGCCAGGGCTCCTACAATGAGCAGTTCTTC	CASQGSYNEQFF
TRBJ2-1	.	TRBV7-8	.	TGTGCCAGCAGCTTTCTGGCGGGATTCAGCTCCTACAATGAGCAGTTCTTC	CASSFLAGFSSYNEQFF
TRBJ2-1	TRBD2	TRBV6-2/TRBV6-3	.	TGTGCCAGCAGTTATTCCGGGACTAGCGGCTACAATGAGCAGTTCTTC	CASSYSGTSGYNEQFF
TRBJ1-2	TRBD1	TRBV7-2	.	TGTGCCAGCAGCTTAGAGCCCCGGGACAGCTATGGCTACACCTTC	CASSLEPRDSYGYTF
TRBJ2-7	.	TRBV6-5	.	TGTGCCAGCAGACCCACCCTGACAGTCTCCTACGAGCAGTACTTC	CASRPTLTVSYEQYF
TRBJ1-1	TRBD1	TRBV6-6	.	TGTGCCAGCACCGACAGGGGGGGACAGTCAACTGAAGCTTTCTTT	CASTDRGGQSTEAFF
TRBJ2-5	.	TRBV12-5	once	TGTGCTAGTGGTTTAGTACTGACTCCTACGTACCAAGAGACCCAGTACTTC	CASGLVLTPTYQETQYF
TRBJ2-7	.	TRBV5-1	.	TGCGCCAGCAGCGCCGAGGGAGGCGAGCAGTACTTC	CASSAEGGEQYF
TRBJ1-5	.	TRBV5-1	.	TGCGCCAGCAGCATAGGGGGATCCAATCAGCCCCAGCATTTT	CASSIGGSNQPQHF
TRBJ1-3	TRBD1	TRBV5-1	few	TGCGCCAGCAGCTTACAGGGACAGATTAATGGAAACACCATATATTTT	CASSLQGQINGNTIYF
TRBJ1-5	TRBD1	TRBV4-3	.	TGCGCCAGCAGCCCTTATTCCGGGACAGGGACCAGCAATCAGCCCCAGCATTTT	CASSPYSGTGTSNQPQHF
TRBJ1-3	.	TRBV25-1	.	TGTGCCAGCAGTGAATTCGGGACAACGGGAAACACCATATATTTT	CASSEFGTTGNTIYF